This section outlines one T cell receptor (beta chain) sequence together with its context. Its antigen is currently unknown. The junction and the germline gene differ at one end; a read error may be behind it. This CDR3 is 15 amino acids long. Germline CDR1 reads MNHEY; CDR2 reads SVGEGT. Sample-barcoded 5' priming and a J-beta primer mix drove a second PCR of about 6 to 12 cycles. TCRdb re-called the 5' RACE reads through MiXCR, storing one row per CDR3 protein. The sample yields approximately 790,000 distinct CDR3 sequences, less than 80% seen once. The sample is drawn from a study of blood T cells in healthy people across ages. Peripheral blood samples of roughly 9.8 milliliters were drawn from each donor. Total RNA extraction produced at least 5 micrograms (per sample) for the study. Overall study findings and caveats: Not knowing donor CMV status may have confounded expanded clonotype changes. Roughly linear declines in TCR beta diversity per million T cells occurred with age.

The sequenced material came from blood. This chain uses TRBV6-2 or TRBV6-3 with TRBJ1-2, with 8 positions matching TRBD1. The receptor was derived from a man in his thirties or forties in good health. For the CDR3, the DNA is TGTACCAGCACCCTCAGAGGCAGGGGGCACAATGGCTACACCTTC. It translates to CTSTLRGRGHNGYTF.